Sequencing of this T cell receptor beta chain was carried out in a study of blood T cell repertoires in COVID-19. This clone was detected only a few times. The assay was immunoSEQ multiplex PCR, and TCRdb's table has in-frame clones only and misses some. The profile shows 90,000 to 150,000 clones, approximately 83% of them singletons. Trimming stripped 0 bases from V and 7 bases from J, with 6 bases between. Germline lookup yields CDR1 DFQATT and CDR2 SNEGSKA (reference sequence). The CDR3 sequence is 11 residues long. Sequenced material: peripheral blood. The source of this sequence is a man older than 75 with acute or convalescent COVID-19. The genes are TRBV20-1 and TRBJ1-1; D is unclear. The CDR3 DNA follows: TGCAGTGCTAGAGATCAGATTGAAGCTTTCTTT. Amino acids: CSARDQIEAFF.